This TCR beta chain was identified in a study of graft-versus-host responses after intestinal transplantation. On the study more broadly: Among the recipients, all got anti-thymocyte globulin induction and then tacrolimus and steroids for approximately 3 years. Study observations and caveats: Marrow from the recipient contained GvH clones, some of which had appeared first in ileum or blood.

The data were produced by immunoSEQ multiplex PCR, yet TCRdb's version contains in-frame clones alone and is incomplete. Of 40,000 to 45,000 clones detected, 85% to 95% appear once; the ten largest clones hold roughly 0.52%. Concerning this clone: Its cognate antigen is unknown.

The source was unstimulated CD8+ T cells sorted from spleen or lymph node cells, collected before transplant. The clonotype comes from a human donor who was the organ donor for an intestinal transplant.

The CDR3 protein is CASSLSGGAISTDTQYF. DNA of the CDR3: TGTGCCAGCAGCTTGAGCGGGGGGGCAATAAGCACAGATACGCAGTATTTT. The V gene is TRBV13, the J gene TRBJ2-3, with TRBD2 matching over 10 bases. The CDR3 has 17 amino acids. Trimming cost V 3 bases and J 0 bases; bases outside gene matches: 6. Germline V CDR1 and CDR2: PRHDT, FYEKMQ (reference sequence).